The TCR beta chain under discussion was sequenced for a study of T cell responses to AZD1222 COVID-19 vaccine. This table comes from immunoSEQ multiplex PCR, and its TCRdb copy is limited to in-frame clones, with some not included. The table records more than 90,000 clones, approximately 90% of them present only once. Notes on this clone: Its target is unknown.

Findings of the study overall: Unmutated variant regions are reportedly targeted by nearly half of spike-specific TCRs. In all cases, repertoires were sampled only after the peak T cell response.

This TCR was recovered from an adult who received the AZD1222 COVID-19 vaccine. The starting material was peripheral blood, obtained 28 days after the second AZD1222 dose.

The CDR3 DNA reads as TGTGCCAGCAGCCAGTATAATGAAAAACTGTTTTTT. Encoded protein: CASSQYNEKLFF. The gene calls are TRBV3-1 (or the pseudogene TRBV3-2) and TRBJ1-4; D call uncertain. This CDR3 comprises 12 residues. CDR1 is LGHDT, CDR2 YNNKEL, per germline (reference sequence). Trimming left V 3 bases short and J 4 bases short, with 3 bases between.